These 24 T cell receptor beta chains were sequenced from one sample in a study of cytomegalovirus exposure and HLA in healthy donors. Vbeta (60) and Jbeta (13) primers were used in the PCR. Some clones are missing from TCRdb's copy, which holds only in-frame ones; the method was immunoSEQ multiplex PCR. The sample carries 98,000 or so clones, roughly three quarters recorded once. Material for sequencing was PBMCs. These receptors came from a female donor in good health and CMV-seronegative.

This chain joins TRBV28 and TRBJ2-5; 7 nucleotides match TRBD2. Trimming took 6 bases from V and 0 from J; bases not matched to a gene: 7. From germline, CDR1 is MDHEN and CDR2 SYDVKM. The CDR3 runs to 15 residues. This CDR3 is CASRAGTTDQETQYF. The DNA for the CDR3 is TGTGCCAGCAGGGCCGGGACTACCGACCAAGAGACCCAGTACTTC.

Of note for this clone: At one of its ends the junction is not consistent with the germline gene, which may arise from a read error. This chain connects TRBV7-9 to TRBJ1-4; 8 bases agree with TRBD1. CDR1 SEHNR and CDR2 FQNEAQ come from the germline V gene (reference sequence). The CDR3 spans 16 residues. The CDR3 loop reads CSSSPTLGRGLEKLFF. The CDR3 region has the DNA TGTTCCAGCAGCCCGACCTTAGGCAGGGGGCTCGAAAAACTGTTTTTT.

The J gene is TRBJ2-6, the V gene TRBV6-4, with TRBD1 as a possible D gene (5 bases). Germline CDR1 is MRHNA and CDR2 is SNTAGT. Deletions cut 8 bases from V and 0 bases from J, with 17 bases between. This CDR3 is 17 amino acids long. The DNA for the CDR3 is TGTGCCAGCCTCGCAGGGCGTCCCGACTCTGGGGCCAACGTCCTGACTTTC. Protein sequence: CASLAGRPDSGANVLTF.

The chain recombines TRBV5-6 with TRBJ2-7; D is perhaps TRBD1 (6 bases). Germline V gene sequence: CDR1 SGHDT, CDR2 YYEEEE. V was cut by 1 base and J by 4 bases, with 9 bases left in between. This CDR3 has 13 amino acids. CDR3 coding DNA: TGTGCCAGCAGCTTGAAGGGACAATACGAGCAGTACTTC. Translation: CASSLKGQYEQYF.

The J gene is TRBJ2-1, the V gene TRBV9; no firm D call. The germline V and J ends were trimmed by 2 bases and 5 bases, with 8 bases remaining between them. Germline-derived CDR1 and CDR2 are SGDLS and YYNGEE. This CDR3 region has 13 residues. In nucleotides, the CDR3 is TGTGCCAGCAGCGTCGGTTCCCACAATGAGCAGTTCTTC. This gives the protein CASSVGSHNEQFF.

The CDR3 loop reads CASRTTAFMNTEAFF. CDR3 in DNA: TGTGCCAGTAGGACTACAGCTTTCATGAACACTGAAGCTTTCTTT. The V call is TRBV19, the J call TRBJ1-1, with D unclear. Germline-derived CDR1 and CDR2 are LNHDA and SQIVND (reference sequence). This CDR3 region has 15 residues. The V gene lost 6 bases and the J gene lost 0 bases, with 14 bases spanning the gap.

V gene TRBV2 combines with J gene TRBJ1-5; possible D gene TRBD1, 6 bases. Germline V gives CDR1 SNHLY, CDR2 FYNNEI. V lost 5 bases, J lost 4 bases, and 15 bases lay in between. The CDR3 totals 15 residues. The CDR3 DNA follows: TGTGCCAGCAGTAGGCAGGGGATGAAAAATCAGCCCCAGCATTTT. It yields the protein CASSRQGMKNQPQHF.

The J gene is TRBJ2-1, the V gene TRBV5-6, with D tentatively TRBD2 (6 bases). Germline CDR1 SGHDT, CDR2 YYEEEE. The CDR3 has 14 amino acids. V was clipped by 7 bases and J by 2 bases, with 13 bases between them. The CDR3 loop reads CASASPGAYNEQFF. DNA of the CDR3: TGTGCCAGCGCGTCGCCGGGGGCCTACAATGAGCAGTTCTTC.

The rearrangement joins TRBV27 to TRBJ2-7, with 8 bases aligning to TRBD1. This CDR3 contains 15 residues. Germline V gene lookup returns CDR1 MNHEY and CDR2 SMNVEV (reference sequence). The J segment lost 3 bases and the V segment lost 2 bases, leaving 6 bases of the junction unmatched. The CDR3 spells CASSLGQGRGYEQYF. The CDR3 DNA reads TGTGCCAGCAGTTTAGGACAGGGAAGAGGCTACGAGCAGTACTTC.

This chain uses TRBV2 with TRBJ1-4, with a weak D call TRBD1 (6 bases). The V end lost 6 bases, the J end lost 7 bases, and 15 bases lay between the germline ends. The germline gives CDR1 SNHLY, CDR2 FYNNEI. The length of the CDR3 is 14 residues. CDR3 in DNA: TGTGCCAGCAGGAGGTCCACAGGGTTTGAAAAACTGTTTTTT. Translation: CASRRSTGFEKLFF. Supplemented by reference TRBV2 and TRBJ1-4, the full variable domain reads EPEVTQTPSHQVTQMGQEVILRCVPISNHLYFYWYRQILGQKVEFLVSFYNNEISEKSEIFDDQFSVERPDGSNFTLKIRSTKLEDSAMYFCASRRSTGFEKLFFGSGTQLSVL.

This clone appeared a few times. V usage is TRBV19 and J usage is TRBJ1-5, with 7 bases that match TRBD1. This CDR3 spans 16 amino acids. Germline lookup yields CDR1 LNHDA and CDR2 SQIVND (reference sequence). J lost 0 bases, V lost 3 bases, and 5 bases had no gene match. The CDR3 DNA sequence: TGTGCCAGTAGTATGGGCAGGGGGTTTAGCAATCAGCCCCAGCATTTT. Its protein product is CASSMGRGFSNQPQHF. Together with reference TRBV19 and TRBJ1-5, the CDR3 gives the full variable domain: DGGITQSPKYLFRKEGQNVTLSCEQNLNHDAMYWYRQDPGQGLRLIYYSQIVNDFQKGDIAEGYSVSREKKESFPLTVTSAQKNPTAFYLCASSMGRGFSNQPQHFGDGTRLSIL.

V and J are TRBV29-1 and TRBJ1-2; tentatively, D is TRBD1 (6 bases). Germline values: CDR1 SQVTM, CDR2 ANQGSEA. CDR3 size: 12 residues. Trimming took 6 bases from V and 4 from J, leaving 12 bases between them. The CDR3 nucleotides are TGCAGCGTACAACAGGGTTTCTATGGCTACACCTTC. Protein sequence: CSVQQGFYGYTF.

The chain has TRBV7-8 and TRBJ2-7; 7 bases are a match to TRBD2. The germline V gene encodes CDR1 SGHVS and CDR2 FQNEAQ. V was pared by 3 bases and J by 6 bases, with 8 bases of the junction left unmatched. The CDR3 length is 14 residues. The CDR3 protein is CASSLGGRRGEQYF. Written as DNA, the CDR3 is TGTGCCAGCAGCTTGGGGGGGAGGCGGGGCGAGCAGTACTTC. Full variable domain (missing parts from reference TRBV7-8 and TRBJ2-7): GAGVSQSPRYKVAKRGQDVALRCDPISGHVSLFWYQQALGQGPEFLTYFQNEAQLDKSGLPSDRFFAERPEGSVSTLKIQRTQQEDSAVYLCASSLGGRRGEQYFGPGTRLTVT.

This sequence joins TRBV6-5 and TRBJ2-2; no reliable D call. This CDR3 spans 13 amino acids. CDR1 and CDR2 (germline): MNHEY, SVGAGI. Between the trimmed V and J ends, which lost 5 bases and 6 bases, there was a span of 10 bases. This CDR3 is CASSPQTPGELFF. In DNA form, the CDR3 reads TGTGCCAGCAGTCCACAAACCCCCGGGGAGCTGTTTTTT.

The chain couples TRBV6-1 to TRBJ2-1; TRBD2 matches at 7 bases. J was trimmed by 9 bases and V by 4 bases; bases with no gene match: 15. The germline CDR1 and CDR2 sequences are MNHNS and SASEGT. This CDR3 region has 16 residues. The CDR3 is CASSAPGTKFLGEQFF. CDR3 sequence (DNA): TGTGCCAGCAGTGCCCCCGGGACTAAATTCCTGGGTGAGCAGTTCTTC.

The V gene is TRBV19, the J gene TRBJ1-2; D is perhaps TRBD1 (6 bases). CDR1 is LNHDA and CDR2 is SQIVND in the germline V gene (reference sequence). The V and J ends lost 3 bases and 11 bases respectively, with 22 bases between them. CDR3 length: 15 residues. CDR3: CASSIPLRGSYRYTF. The CDR3 nucleotides are TGTGCCAGTAGTATCCCTCTCAGGGGTAGTTACCGTTACACCTTC.

V and J are TRBV10-3 and TRBJ2-7; 7 bases agree with TRBD1. This CDR3 contains 15 residues. With 4 bases clipped from V and 0 bases from J, the junction kept 6 bases outside the gene matches. Looked up from germline, CDR1 is ENHRY and CDR2 is SYGVKD. CDR3 sequence reads: CAISGWDSGSYEQYF. The CDR3 nucleotides are TGTGCCATCAGTGGTTGGGACAGCGGCTCCTACGAGCAGTACTTC.

The chain employs TRBV7-9 and TRBJ1-4; no definite D call. Germline lookup yields CDR1 SEHNR and CDR2 FQNEAQ (reference sequence). V lost 8 bases, J lost 12 bases, and 16 bases lay in between. This CDR3 has 12 amino acids. Here the CDR3 reads CASEQAGSELFF. CDR3 coding DNA: TGTGCCAGCGAGCAAGCGGGGTCTGAACTGTTTTTT. The entire variable domain, with the rest obtained from reference TRBV7-9 and TRBJ1-4, is as follows: DTGVSQNPRHKITKRGQNVTFRCDPISEHNRLYWYRQTLGQGPEFLTYFQNEAQLEKSRLLSDRFSAERPKGSFSTLEIQRTEQGDSAMYLCASEQAGSELFFGSGTQLSVL.

The genes are TRBV29-1 and TRBJ1-1; 7 bases are shared with TRBD1. V gave up 7 bases and J gave up 1 base; unmatched junction bases: 6. The CDR3 is 13 residues long. Germline CDR1 reads SQVTM; CDR2 reads ANQGSEA. CDR3 nucleotides: TGCAGCGCTGCCAGGGGGAGGAACACTGAAGCTTTCTTT. Encoded protein: CSAARGRNTEAFF.

The genes are TRBV7-9 and TRBJ1-3; D gene ambiguous. Looked up from germline, CDR1 is SEHNR and CDR2 is FQNEAQ (reference sequence). The V and J ends lost 6 bases and 4 bases respectively, with 16 bases between them. The CDR3 is 15 amino acids. The CDR3 nucleotides read TGTGCCAGCAGTTGGGCCGAGGGAGGCGGAAACACCATATATTTT. Translation gives CASSWAEGGGNTIYF.

This clone was picked up one time. The genes are TRBV5-5 and TRBJ1-6, with 10 bases that match TRBD1. The CDR3 covers 18 residues. From germline, CDR1 is SGHKS and CDR2 YYEKEE (reference sequence). The ends lost 9 bases at V and 0 bases at J; junction bases unmatched: 12. The CDR3 is CAKGDRGKTSSYNSPLHF. As DNA, the CDR3 is TGTGCCAAAGGGGACAGGGGCAAAACAAGCTCCTATAATTCACCCCTCCACTTT.

The chain combines TRBV6-4 with TRBJ2-1, with 12 positions matching TRBD2. The CDR3 totals 16 residues. The germline gives CDR1 MRHNA, CDR2 SNTAGT. The trim removed 2 bases at V and 3 bases at J, leaving 2 bases unmatched. Written as DNA, the CDR3 is TGTGCCAGCAGTGACCTAGCGGGAGGGATCTACAATGAGCAGTTCTTC. Its translation is CASSDLAGGIYNEQFF.

The V gene is TRBV7-2, the J gene TRBJ2-1; D gene unclear. This CDR3 comprises 12 residues. Germline lookup yields CDR1 SGHTA and CDR2 FQGNSA. Trimming took off 5 bases at V and 3 bases at J, with 5 bases between the two ends. The CDR3 loop reads CASSTYYNEQFF. CDR3 sequence (DNA): TGTGCCAGCAGCACCTACTACAATGAGCAGTTCTTC.

The CDR3 loop reads CASSVHIAFTEAFF. CDR3 bases: TGTGCCAGTAGTGTTCACATTGCATTCACTGAAGCTTTCTTT. The chain couples TRBV19 to TRBJ1-1; unclear D gene. The CDR3 consists of 14 residues. Per germline, CDR1 LNHDA and CDR2 SQIVND (reference sequence). Trimming took off 5 bases at V and 4 bases at J, with 14 bases between the two ends.